This is a list of T cell receptor beta chains from one sample in a study of Ad26.COV2.S vaccination and SARS-CoV-2 variants. TCRdb's copy holds only in-frame clones and misses some; the assay was immunoSEQ multiplex PCR. Here the sample spans about 350,000 clones, roughly 91% being singletons. Sample: peripheral blood, taken in a trial of Ad26.COV2.S vaccine versus placebo. These receptors were obtained from a person aged 18 to 65 who received the Ad26.COV2.S COVID-19 vaccine or a placebo. CDR3s include the opening cysteine and the closing phenylalanine or tryptophan. D genes are given only for firm matches. Expanded clones are given a class, and other clones once, few, many or no size at all.

clone_size: once
j_call: TRBJ1-3
d_call: TRBD1
v_call: TRBV3-1/TRBV3-2
cdr3_nt: TGTGCCAGCAGCGTGTTGGGACAGGGTCCTGGAAACACCATATATTTT
cdr3_aa: CASSVLGQGPGNTIYF

clone_size: -
j_call: TRBJ1-1
d_call: TRBD1
v_call: TRBV7-9
cdr3_nt: TGTGCCAGCAGCTTCCTGTCTTCGACAGGGGGGAGGTCTGAAGCTTTCTTT
cdr3_aa: CASSFLSSTGGRSEAFF

clone_size: -
j_call: TRBJ1-5
d_call: -
v_call: TRBV27
cdr3_nt: TGTGCCAGCAGTTTATCCAAGGGGCTCGGCCAGCCCCAGCATTTT
cdr3_aa: CASSLSKGLGQPQHF

clone_size: -
j_call: TRBJ1-1
d_call: -
v_call: TRBV9
cdr3_nt: TGTGCCAGCAGCGCTAGACAGACGAACACTGAAGCTTTCTTT
cdr3_aa: CASSARQTNTEAFF

clone_size: -
j_call: TRBJ1-1
d_call: TRBD1
v_call: TRBV11-2
cdr3_nt: TGTGCCAGCAGCATGGGGACAGGGGGTCACACTGAAGCTTTCTTT
cdr3_aa: CASSMGTGGHTEAFF

clone_size: -
j_call: TRBJ1-2
d_call: -
v_call: TRBV5-1
cdr3_nt: TGCGCCAGCAGCTTGGCCCGGGAAAATGGCTACACCTTC
cdr3_aa: CASSLARENGYTF

clone_size: -
j_call: TRBJ2-1
d_call: -
v_call: TRBV20-1
cdr3_nt: TGCAGTGCCGTCAATTACAATGAGCAGTTCTTC
cdr3_aa: CSAVNYNEQFF

clone_size: -
j_call: TRBJ2-1
d_call: -
v_call: TRBV6-2/TRBV6-3
cdr3_nt: TGTGCCAGCAGTTACGGCACCCCCCAGGTCCAGGTCTTC
cdr3_aa: CASSYGTPQVQVF

clone_size: -
j_call: TRBJ2-5
d_call: TRBD2
v_call: TRBV30
cdr3_nt: TGTGCCTGGAGCCCTAGACTAGCGGGAGACCAAGAGACCCAGTACTTC
cdr3_aa: CAWSPRLAGDQETQYF

clone_size: -
j_call: TRBJ2-2
d_call: TRBD1
v_call: TRBV11-1
cdr3_nt: TGTGCCAGCAGCTTAGCACAGGGGTTTACCGGGGAGCTGTTTTTT
cdr3_aa: CASSLAQGFTGELFF

clone_size: once
j_call: TRBJ2-7
d_call: -
v_call: TRBV2
cdr3_nt: TGTGCCAGCAATCCTCACAGAACTTCCTACGAGCAGTACTTC
cdr3_aa: CASNPHRTSYEQYF

clone_size: -
j_call: TRBJ1-4
d_call: TRBD1
v_call: TRBV27
cdr3_nt: TGTGCCAGCAGTCGGACAGGGAGTAATGAAAAACTGTTTTTT
cdr3_aa: CASSRTGSNEKLFF

clone_size: -
j_call: TRBJ1-2
d_call: -
v_call: TRBV7-2
cdr3_nt: TGTGCCAGCAGCTTATCTCTCGGTTCCCCTACCCGGGATGGCTACACCTTC
cdr3_aa: CASSLSLGSPTRDGYTF

clone_size: -
j_call: TRBJ1-6
d_call: TRBD1
v_call: TRBV18
cdr3_nt: TGTGCCAGCTCACAACAGGGGGCGAGTAATTCACCCCTCCACTTT
cdr3_aa: CASSQQGASNSPLHF

clone_size: -
j_call: TRBJ1-2
d_call: TRBD1
v_call: TRBV5-1
cdr3_nt: TGCGCCAGCAGCTTACTGCAGGGGGAGCTGTATGGCTACACCTTC
cdr3_aa: CASSLLQGELYGYTF

clone_size: -
j_call: TRBJ2-5
d_call: -
v_call: TRBV5-1
cdr3_nt: TGCGCCAGCAGCTTGGCCCTAGCGACCGAGACCCAGTACTTC
cdr3_aa: CASSLALATETQYF

clone_size: -
j_call: TRBJ2-7
d_call: -
v_call: TRBV28
cdr3_nt: TGTGCCAGCAGTTTTCAGAAAGGGTGGGCCGGTAGCTCCTACGAGCAGTACTTC
cdr3_aa: CASSFQKGWAGSSYEQYF

clone_size: -
j_call: TRBJ1-1
d_call: -
v_call: TRBV6-1
cdr3_nt: TGTGCCAGCAGTGAAAGTGCTCCCACTGAAGCTTTCTTT
cdr3_aa: CASSESAPTEAFF

clone_size: -
j_call: TRBJ2-7
d_call: -
v_call: TRBV6-5
cdr3_nt: TGTGCCAGCAGTTCGGACAGGAGGGTGCACGAGCAGTACTTC
cdr3_aa: CASSSDRRVHEQYF

clone_size: -
j_call: TRBJ1-2
d_call: TRBD1
v_call: TRBV5-8
cdr3_nt: TGTGCCAGCAGCCGAACAAACAGGGGGCGCGGGGGCTACACCTTC
cdr3_aa: CASSRTNRGRGGYTF

clone_size: once
j_call: TRBJ2-1
d_call: -
v_call: TRBV2
cdr3_nt: TGTGCCAGTCACCGGGAGCTGGTGGGTAATGAGCAGTTCTTC
cdr3_aa: CASHRELVGNEQFF

clone_size: -
j_call: TRBJ2-1
d_call: TRBD2
v_call: TRBV7-9
cdr3_nt: TGTGCCAGCAGCTTGGCGGGAGGGACCAATGAGCAGTTCTTC
cdr3_aa: CASSLAGGTNEQFF

clone_size: -
j_call: TRBJ1-3
d_call: -
v_call: TRBV30
cdr3_nt: TGTGCCTGGAGTCTGGGACTCCGATCTGGAAACACCATATATTTT
cdr3_aa: CAWSLGLRSGNTIYF

clone_size: -
j_call: TRBJ2-3
d_call: -
v_call: TRBV30
cdr3_nt: TGTTCCGGGGTTGGGGGCACAGATACGCAGTATTTT
cdr3_aa: CSGVGGTDTQYF

clone_size: -
j_call: TRBJ1-1
d_call: -
v_call: TRBV29-1
cdr3_nt: TGCAGCGTTGAAGAAGGCCGTGGGGGCACTGAAGCTTTCTTT
cdr3_aa: CSVEEGRGGTEAFF

clone_size: -
j_call: TRBJ2-7
d_call: TRBD1
v_call: TRBV5-4
cdr3_nt: TGTGCCAGCAGCTCGGACAGGGGGGCCTACGAGCAGTACTTC
cdr3_aa: CASSSDRGAYEQYF

clone_size: -
j_call: TRBJ1-2
d_call: -
v_call: TRBV3-1/TRBV3-2
cdr3_nt: TGTGCCAGCAGCGGGGCCCCAACTAACTATGGCTACACCTTC
cdr3_aa: CASSGAPTNYGYTF

clone_size: -
j_call: TRBJ1-2
d_call: TRBD1
v_call: TRBV5-8
cdr3_nt: TGTGCCAGCAGCACGGACAGGGAAGACTATGGCTACACCTTC
cdr3_aa: CASSTDREDYGYTF

clone_size: -
j_call: TRBJ1-1
d_call: -
v_call: TRBV7-9
cdr3_nt: TGTGCCAGCAGCTTAGATCTGGACGGCACTGAAGCTTTCTTT
cdr3_aa: CASSLDLDGTEAFF

clone_size: -
j_call: TRBJ2-1
d_call: TRBD2
v_call: TRBV10-3
cdr3_nt: TGTGCCATCAGGCGGGAGGGTAAAGATGACAATGAGCAGTTCTTC
cdr3_aa: CAIRREGKDDNEQFF

clone_size: few
j_call: TRBJ2-1
d_call: TRBD2
v_call: TRBV10-1
cdr3_nt: TGCGCCAGCAGCGGGCGGGAGGGCCCGTTTCGGCAGTTCTTC
cdr3_aa: CASSGREGPFRQFF

clone_size: -
j_call: TRBJ1-6
d_call: -
v_call: TRBV27
cdr3_nt: TGTGCCAGCAGTTTAAGCCTTAGGGGTTCACCCCTCCACTTT
cdr3_aa: CASSLSLRGSPLHF

clone_size: -
j_call: TRBJ2-2
d_call: TRBD1
v_call: TRBV5-1
cdr3_nt: TGCGCCAGCAGCCCCGCGACAGGGAGTACCGGGGAGCTGTTTTTT
cdr3_aa: CASSPATGSTGELFF

clone_size: -
j_call: TRBJ2-2
d_call: TRBD2
v_call: TRBV19
cdr3_nt: TGTGCCAGTAGTATATCGGGACTAGCTAGATCCGGGGAGCTGTTTTTT
cdr3_aa: CASSISGLARSGELFF

clone_size: -
j_call: TRBJ2-1
d_call: TRBD1
v_call: TRBV5-8
cdr3_nt: TGTGCCAGCAGCTACATCCCCCTCTTACGGGACAGGGCTGGGGAAAATGAGCAGTTCTTC
cdr3_aa: CASSYIPLLRDRAGENEQFF

clone_size: -
j_call: TRBJ1-5
d_call: TRBD1
v_call: TRBV19
cdr3_nt: TGTGCCAGTACGTCCCGGACAGGGGGCGAGATAGGCAATCAGCCCCAGCATTTT
cdr3_aa: CASTSRTGGEIGNQPQHF

clone_size: few
j_call: TRBJ2-7
d_call: TRBD2
v_call: TRBV11-2
cdr3_nt: TGTGCCAGCAGCCCTGGACTAGCGGAGAGCTACGAGCAGTACTTC
cdr3_aa: CASSPGLAESYEQYF

clone_size: -
j_call: TRBJ2-3
d_call: TRBD2
v_call: TRBV2
cdr3_nt: TGTGCCAGCATTAGCGGGAGGGGGGGAGATACGCAGTATTTT
cdr3_aa: CASISGRGGDTQYF

clone_size: -
j_call: TRBJ2-3
d_call: -
v_call: TRBV2
cdr3_nt: TGTGCCAGCAGCGAAGGCCTGGATACGCAGTATTTT
cdr3_aa: CASSEGLDTQYF

clone_size: -
j_call: TRBJ2-1
d_call: TRBD1
v_call: TRBV5-6
cdr3_nt: TGTGCCAGCAGCTTACAGGGGGCACTTATTTCCGGTGAGCAGTTCTTC
cdr3_aa: CASSLQGALISGEQFF

clone_size: -
j_call: TRBJ1-5
d_call: -
v_call: TRBV28
cdr3_nt: TGTGCCAGCATCCCCGGTGGGCGTCAGCCCCAGCATTTT
cdr3_aa: CASIPGGRQPQHF

clone_size: -
j_call: TRBJ1-3
d_call: -
v_call: TRBV2
cdr3_nt: TGTGCCAGCAGGGACAGAACATCTGGAAACACCATATATTTT
cdr3_aa: CASRDRTSGNTIYF

clone_size: -
j_call: TRBJ1-2
d_call: -
v_call: TRBV13
cdr3_nt: TGTGCCAGCAGCAACCGGACGGGCTACACCTTC
cdr3_aa: CASSNRTGYTF

clone_size: -
j_call: TRBJ2-2
d_call: TRBD2
v_call: TRBV5-1
cdr3_nt: TGCGCCAGCAGCCGCCCGGGACTAGCGGGGGGATTGGAGCTGTTTTTT
cdr3_aa: CASSRPGLAGGLELFF

clone_size: -
j_call: TRBJ2-6
d_call: -
v_call: TRBV7-2
cdr3_nt: TGTGCCAGCAGCTTAGGGGCAGACTCTGGGGCCAACGTCCTGACTTTC
cdr3_aa: CASSLGADSGANVLTF

clone_size: -
j_call: TRBJ1-1
d_call: TRBD1
v_call: TRBV13
cdr3_nt: TGTGCCAGCAGCCCCCCGACAGGGTTGAACACTGAAGCTTTCTTT
cdr3_aa: CASSPPTGLNTEAFF

clone_size: -
j_call: TRBJ2-1
d_call: -
v_call: TRBV6-2/TRBV6-3
cdr3_nt: TGTGCCAGCAGTTTTATGATCTCTTCCTACAATGAGCAGTTCTTC
cdr3_aa: CASSFMISSYNEQFF

clone_size: -
j_call: TRBJ2-2
d_call: TRBD1
v_call: TRBV28
cdr3_nt: TGTGCCAGCAGCAGAATTAGAACCGGGACAGGAAGGGCCGGGGAGCTGTTTTTT
cdr3_aa: CASSRIRTGTGRAGELFF

clone_size: -
j_call: TRBJ1-1
d_call: -
v_call: TRBV2
cdr3_nt: TGTGCCAGCACTGAAGCTTTCTTT
cdr3_aa: CASTEAFF

clone_size: -
j_call: TRBJ2-7
d_call: TRBD1
v_call: TRBV5-1
cdr3_nt: TGCGCCAGCAGCTTGGGGACAGGGGGATTCTCCTACGAGCAGTACTTC
cdr3_aa: CASSLGTGGFSYEQYF

clone_size: -
j_call: TRBJ1-1
d_call: -
v_call: TRBV18
cdr3_nt: TGTGCCAGCTCACTACAGGAGACACTGAACACTGAAGCTTTCTTT
cdr3_aa: CASSLQETLNTEAFF

clone_size: once
j_call: TRBJ2-7
d_call: TRBD1
v_call: TRBV7-9
cdr3_nt: TGTGCCAGCAGCTTAGTAGGGACAGGGGCCTACGAGCAGTACTTC
cdr3_aa: CASSLVGTGAYEQYF